This TCR beta chain was retrieved from a study of shared clonotypes between healthy human individuals (TCRdb year 2020). Turning to the overall study: The cohort included a few men and two women between 18 and 49 years of age. Per donor, three plates each were used for CD4 naive and CD4 memory, two for CD8 naive, and one for CD8 memory. The study deeply sequenced blood TCR repertoires of about 5 healthy adults to estimate repertoire size and the extent of clonotype sharing between individuals. To increase sequencing depth and limit assay-specific biases, TCR repertoire library preparation and sequencing were carried out by different laboratories using diverse techniques. Per donor, leukapheresis produced somewhere between about 0.85 and 10 billion PBMCs. Results the study describes overall, beyond this receptor: Naive subsets generally had larger estimated clonotype richness than memory subsets did. Incomplete sequencing was indicated by rarefaction of sorted-subset datasets, despite the large sequencing depth. Pairwise subsampling led to the expectation that sequencing depth would affect the degree of clonotype sharing among donors. Because the study included only a small number of donors, the genetic and exposure-history diversity represented was limited. When four donors were compared, the shared fraction of clonotypes was about 5.2% for naive CD4, 3.5% to 4% for naive CD8, more than 2% for memory CD4, and 0.4% for memory CD8. Only blood was sampled, and tissue TCR repertoires likely differ from those in blood. Clonotypes shared by all four sorted-subset donors showed higher generation probabilities than non-shared clonotypes.

Using the deep immunoSEQ assay, multiplex PCR amplified TCR CDR3 regions from genomic DNA. For each cell subset, the extracted genomic DNA was distributed evenly across all wells of several immunoSEQ 96-well plates, and each plate served as one replicate. For sorted subsets, 200 to 250 ng of genomic DNA, equivalent to roughly 30,000 T cell genomes, went into each replicate PCR. Purified libraries were quantified with a Qubit 3.0 fluorometer, sized on a Bioanalyzer 2100, and re-quantified with the KAPA Library Quantification kit. Each immunoSEQ 96-well plate was sequenced on its own single-read 150-cycle Illumina NextSeq 550 flow cell. Under the source paper's analysis protocol: Because only junctional sequences without quality scores were contained in the immunoSEQ output, filtering matching that applied to full-length reads could not be performed. To assign V/J genes and CDR3, sequences were annotated using PyIR, a Python wrapper for IgBLAST v1.9, with IMGT germline references. Reads with weak V/J assignments (E-value above 1e-6), missing CDR3, stop codons, out-of-frame junctions, or ambiguous translated residues were removed. A V3J clonotype was defined by an identical inferred V gene, J gene, and CDR3 amino acid sequence. To compute the percentage overlap between repertoires, the number of shared unique clonotypes was divided by the size of the smaller repertoire. Repertoire richness was assessed with RTK rarefaction, the Chao1 estimator, and Recon v2.1 estimates of unobserved clonotypes. Generation probabilities for all TCRbeta clonotypes obtained by the gDNA method from a handful of donors were computed using OLGA. This immuneACCESS table, as held by TCRdb, lists in-frame sequences with V and J called but not all clones. Of the missing ones, under half trace to an unresolved V gene in checked studies; the others have no known cause. V, J and clone size were drawn from that table, and D and trimming were deduced from the DNA. Counted in this sample were under 2.5 million clones; 80% to 95% of them appeared once. Clones ranked in the top ten supply more than 0.35% of the sample.

Donors were healthy HIV-negative adults with no recently reported acute infections or vaccinations. Only Caucasian adults living in Nashville, Tennessee, USA were represented among the donors. CD4+ T cells were enriched by magnetic negative selection; naive cells were then positively selected on CD45RA, and the negative fraction formed the memory subset. After blood collection by leukapheresis, PBMCs were isolated using Ficoll-Histopaque density gradient centrifugation and then cryopreserved in the vapor phase of liquid nitrogen. Analytical flow cytometry was used to check the purity and quantity of every magnetically sorted T cell population. Genomic DNA was isolated from every sorted fraction and measured by UV absorbance on a Nanodrop 2000c. On this clone itself: Which antigen it targets is not known. No much larger clone is present one base from it, and per-base qualities are unavailable.

From the germline V gene, CDR1 is MDHEN and CDR2 is SYDVKM. The CDR3 starts with the cysteine, ends with the phenylalanine, and has 14 residues. Just CDR3 DNA is preserved here, 42 bases in frame from base 1. After removal of 4 bases from V and 7 bases from J, the junction retains 7 bases not matched to a gene. Sequenced input: naive CD4+ T cells from PBMCs. The cell subset or site tag for this specimen amounts to: CD45RA+ positively selected. This sequence originates from a man in his late teens or twenties in good health. Some clones in this sample may be carry-over from other donors' samples. The chain is assembled from TRBV28 and TRBJ2-1, with TRBD1 matching 7 junction bases. The DNA sequence is given as TGTGCCAGCAGTTCCCGTAGGGGGCGTAATGAGCAGTTCTTC. It specifies CASSSRRGRNEQFF.